This TCR beta chain was documented in a study of cytomegalovirus exposure and HLA in healthy donors. Broader study findings: In vitro checks showed that three CMV-associated chains really do target CMV antigens. Cytomegalovirus association was listed for 150 or so TCR beta chains.

PCR was performed using 60 Vbeta and 13 Jbeta primers. Measured with immunoSEQ multiplex PCR; TCRdb has only the in-frame clones, and not every one. The sample holds 95,000 to 150,000 clones, around 69% seen once. V shed 4 bases, J shed 0 bases, and the junction held 5 bases outside the gene matches. CDR1 is SNHLY and CDR2 is FYNNEI in the germline V gene. The CDR3 is 18 amino acids. It was healthy bone marrow donors who served as donors. In regard to this clone: No antigen is known for it.

The genes are TRBV2 and TRBJ2-1, with TRBD2 identical over 14 bases. The sequence came from a woman aged 35 to 49 in good health and CMV-seropositive. The sequenced sample consisted of PBMCs. CDR3 sequence: CASSGTSGGSFSYNEQFF. Here the CDR3 DNA reads TGTGCCAGCAGTGGGACTAGCGGGGGGTCGTTCTCCTACAATGAGCAGTTCTTC.